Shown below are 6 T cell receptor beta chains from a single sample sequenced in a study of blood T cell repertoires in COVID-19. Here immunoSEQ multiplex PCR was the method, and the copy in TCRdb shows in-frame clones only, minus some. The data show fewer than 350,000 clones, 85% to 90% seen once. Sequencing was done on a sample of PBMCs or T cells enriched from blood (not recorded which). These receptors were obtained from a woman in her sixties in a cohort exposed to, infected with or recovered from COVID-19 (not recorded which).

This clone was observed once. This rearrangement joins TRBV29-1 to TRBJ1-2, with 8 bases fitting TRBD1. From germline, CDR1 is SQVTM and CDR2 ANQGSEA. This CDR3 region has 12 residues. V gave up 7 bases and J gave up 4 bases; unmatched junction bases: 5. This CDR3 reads CSATGTGYGYTF. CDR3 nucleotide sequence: TGCAGCGCCACTGGGACAGGCTATGGCTACACCTTC.

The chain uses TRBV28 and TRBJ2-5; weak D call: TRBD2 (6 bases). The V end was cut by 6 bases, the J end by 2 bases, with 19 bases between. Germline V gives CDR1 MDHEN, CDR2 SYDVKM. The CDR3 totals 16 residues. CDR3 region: CASSSTSIGKQETQYF. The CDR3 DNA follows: TGTGCCAGCAGCTCTACTAGCATAGGGAAGCAAGAGACCCAGTACTTC.

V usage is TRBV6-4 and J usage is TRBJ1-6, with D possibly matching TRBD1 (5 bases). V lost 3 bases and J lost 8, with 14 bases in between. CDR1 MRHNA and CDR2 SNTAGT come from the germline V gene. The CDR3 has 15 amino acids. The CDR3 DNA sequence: TGTGCCAGCAGTGAATCCAGCGGGGGGTATTCACCCCTCCACTTT. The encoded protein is CASSESSGGYSPLHF.

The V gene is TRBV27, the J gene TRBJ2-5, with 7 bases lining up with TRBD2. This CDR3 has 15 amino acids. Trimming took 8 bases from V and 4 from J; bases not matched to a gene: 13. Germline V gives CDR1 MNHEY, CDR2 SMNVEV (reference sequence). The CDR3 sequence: CASQGPAGRRETQYF. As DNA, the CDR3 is TGTGCCAGCCAAGGCCCAGCGGGAAGGCGAGAGACCCAGTACTTC.

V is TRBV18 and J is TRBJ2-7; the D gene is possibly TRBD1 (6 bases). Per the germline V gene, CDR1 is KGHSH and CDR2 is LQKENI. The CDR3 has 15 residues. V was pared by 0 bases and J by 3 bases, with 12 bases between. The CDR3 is CASSPPRTESYEQYF. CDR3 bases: TGTGCCAGCTCACCACCGAGGACAGAGAGCTACGAGCAGTACTTC.

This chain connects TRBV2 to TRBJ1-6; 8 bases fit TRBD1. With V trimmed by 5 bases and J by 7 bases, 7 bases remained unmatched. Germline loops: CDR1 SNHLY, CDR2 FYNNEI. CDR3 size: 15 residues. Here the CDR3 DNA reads TGTGCCAGCAGTTCTACCAGGACAGGGAATTCACCCCTCCACTTT. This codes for CASSSTRTGNSPLHF.